The rows below give T cell receptor beta chains drawn from one sample of a study of T cell responses to AZD1222 COVID-19 vaccine. TCRdb's table, derived via immunoSEQ multiplex PCR, lists solely in-frame clones and lacks some. The table has 160,000 or so clones, 85% to 95% seen once. The material was peripheral blood, obtained on day 0 of AZD1222 vaccination. These receptors were obtained from an adult in good health. The conserved cysteine and the conserved F or W are not part of the CDR3 here. Each record gives: V gene, J gene, CDR3 protein.

V gene: TRBV19; J gene: TRBJ2-6; CDR3 protein: ASSTNRGSGANVLT
V gene: TRBV6-4; J gene: TRBJ1-1; CDR3 protein: ASRGEGRVGTEAF
V gene: TRBV10-3; J gene: TRBJ1-3; CDR3 protein: AIRSDKLHSGNTIY
V gene: TRBV18; J gene: TRBJ1-1; CDR3 protein: ASSPNQGRMNTEAF
V gene: TRBV5-1; J gene: TRBJ1-2; CDR3 protein: ASSSQTGYYGYT
V gene: TRBV7-9; J gene: TRBJ2-7; CDR3 protein: ASSRSGSWDEQY
V gene: TRBV7-5; J gene: TRBJ2-2; CDR3 protein: VRSYARGGGTGELF
V gene: TRBV3-1/TRBV3-2; J gene: TRBJ1-1; CDR3 protein: ASSQAGLDYEAF
V gene: TRBV6-5; J gene: TRBJ1-1; CDR3 protein: ASSLGAGEHSEAF
V gene: TRBV5-1; J gene: TRBJ2-7; CDR3 protein: ASSLDRSEQY
V gene: TRBV27; J gene: TRBJ2-5; CDR3 protein: ASSPLKIQETQY
V gene: TRBV13; J gene: TRBJ2-1; CDR3 protein: ASSLAGLEQF
V gene: TRBV11-2; J gene: TRBJ1-3; CDR3 protein: ASSSPDRGGSGTGNTIY
V gene: TRBV6-1; J gene: TRBJ1-5; CDR3 protein: ASSDPRGGNQPQH
V gene: TRBV5-4; J gene: TRBJ2-5; CDR3 protein: ASSPRTANQETQY
V gene: TRBV19; J gene: TRBJ1-5; CDR3 protein: ASSNTQPQH
V gene: TRBV14; J gene: TRBJ1-2; CDR3 protein: ASSQEGLYGYT
V gene: TRBV30; J gene: TRBJ2-1; CDR3 protein: AWSSLAGDEQF
V gene: TRBV2; J gene: TRBJ1-2; CDR3 protein: ASSLDRDTMGYT